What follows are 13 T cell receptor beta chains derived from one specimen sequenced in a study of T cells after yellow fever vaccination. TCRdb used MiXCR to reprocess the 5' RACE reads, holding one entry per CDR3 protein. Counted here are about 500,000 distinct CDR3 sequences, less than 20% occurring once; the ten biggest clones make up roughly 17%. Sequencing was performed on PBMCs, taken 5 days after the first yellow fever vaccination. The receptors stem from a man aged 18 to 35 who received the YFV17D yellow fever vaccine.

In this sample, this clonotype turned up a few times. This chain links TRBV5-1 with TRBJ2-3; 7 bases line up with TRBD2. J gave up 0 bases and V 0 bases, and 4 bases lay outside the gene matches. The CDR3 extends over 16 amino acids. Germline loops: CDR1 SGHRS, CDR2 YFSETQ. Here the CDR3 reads CASSLGLALSTDTQYF. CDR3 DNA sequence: TGCGCCAGCAGCTTGGGACTAGCCCTGAGCACAGATACGCAGTATTTT.

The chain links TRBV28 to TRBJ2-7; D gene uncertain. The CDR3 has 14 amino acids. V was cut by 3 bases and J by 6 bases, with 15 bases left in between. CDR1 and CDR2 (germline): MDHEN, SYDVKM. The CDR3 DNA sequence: TGTGCCAGCAGTTTTAGGGCGCCCTCGGGCGAGCAGTACTTC. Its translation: CASSFRAPSGEQYF.

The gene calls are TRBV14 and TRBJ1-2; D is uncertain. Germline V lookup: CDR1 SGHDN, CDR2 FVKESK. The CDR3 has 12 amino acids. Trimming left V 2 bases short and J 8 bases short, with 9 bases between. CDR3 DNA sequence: TGTGCCAGCAGCCAATCAAGTAACGGCTACACCTTC. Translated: CASSQSSNGYTF.

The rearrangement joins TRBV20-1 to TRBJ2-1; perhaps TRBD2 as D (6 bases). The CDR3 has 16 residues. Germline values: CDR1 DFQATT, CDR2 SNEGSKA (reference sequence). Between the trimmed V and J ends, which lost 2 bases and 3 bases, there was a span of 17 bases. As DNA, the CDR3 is TGCAGTGCTAGAACCCTCTCTAGCGCTGACTACAATGAGCAGTTCTTC. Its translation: CSARTLSSADYNEQFF.

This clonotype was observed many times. DNA for the CDR3: TGTGCCAGCAGCCAAGAACGGTTTGGTTCGCGGGGGCCGCCGGTTCAAGAGACCCAGTACTTC. Its translation: CASSQERFGSRGPPVQETQYF. The rearrangement links TRBV4-2 to TRBJ2-5; the D gene is possibly TRBD2 (7 bases). This CDR3 has 21 residues. V was trimmed by 0 bases and J by 2 bases, leaving 28 bases between them. Germline assignment: CDR1 LGHNA and CDR2 YNFKEQ.

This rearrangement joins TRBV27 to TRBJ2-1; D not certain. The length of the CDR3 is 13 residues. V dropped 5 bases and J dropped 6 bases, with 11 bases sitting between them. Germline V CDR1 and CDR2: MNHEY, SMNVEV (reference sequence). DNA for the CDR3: TGTGCCAGCAGTCCCTCATATAGCAATGAGCAGTTCTTC. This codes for CASSPSYSNEQFF.

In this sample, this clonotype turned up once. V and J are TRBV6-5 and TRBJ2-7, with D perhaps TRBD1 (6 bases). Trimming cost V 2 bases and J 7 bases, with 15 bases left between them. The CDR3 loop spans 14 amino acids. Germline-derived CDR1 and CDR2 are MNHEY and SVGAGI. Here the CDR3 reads CASSYVQGNGEQYF. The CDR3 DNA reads TGTGCCAGCAGTTACGTACAGGGCAATGGTGAGCAGTACTTC.

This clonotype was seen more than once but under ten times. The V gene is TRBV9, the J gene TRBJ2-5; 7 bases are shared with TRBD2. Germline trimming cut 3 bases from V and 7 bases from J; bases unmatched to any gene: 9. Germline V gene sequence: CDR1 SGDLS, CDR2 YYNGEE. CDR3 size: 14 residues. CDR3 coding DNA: TGTGCCAGCAGCGCCCCCGGACTAGAAGGGACCCAGTACTTC. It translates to CASSAPGLEGTQYF.

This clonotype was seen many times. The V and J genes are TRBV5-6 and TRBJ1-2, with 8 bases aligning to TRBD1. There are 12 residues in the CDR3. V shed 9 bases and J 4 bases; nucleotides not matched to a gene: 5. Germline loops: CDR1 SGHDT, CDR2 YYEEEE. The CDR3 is CATAGTGYGYTF. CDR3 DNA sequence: TGTGCCACCGCGGGGACAGGCTATGGCTACACCTTC.

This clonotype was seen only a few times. The chain's CDR3 is CASSRALAGGLGDTQYF. CDR3 sequence (DNA): TGTGCCAGCAGCCGGGCGCTAGCGGGGGGACTGGGAGATACGCAGTATTTT. The rearrangement links TRBV7-2 to TRBJ2-3; 11 nucleotides agree with TRBD2. Trimming removed 5 bases from V and 5 bases from J; junction bases left unmatched: 12. CDR1 SGHTA and CDR2 FQGNSA come from the germline V gene. CDR3 length: 17 residues.

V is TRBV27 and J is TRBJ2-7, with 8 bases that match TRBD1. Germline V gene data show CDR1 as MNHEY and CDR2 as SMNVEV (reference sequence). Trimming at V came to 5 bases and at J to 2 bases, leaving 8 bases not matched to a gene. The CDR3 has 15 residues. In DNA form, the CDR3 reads TGTGCCAGCAGTCCTAACAGGGGGAAGCCCTACGAGCAGTACGTC. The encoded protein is CASSPNRGKPYEQYV.

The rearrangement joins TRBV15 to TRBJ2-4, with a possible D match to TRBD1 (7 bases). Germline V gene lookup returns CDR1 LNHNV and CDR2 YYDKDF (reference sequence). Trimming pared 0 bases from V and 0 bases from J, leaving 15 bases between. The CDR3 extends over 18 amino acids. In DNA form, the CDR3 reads TGTGCCACCAGCAGAGATAGGAGACAGGGACTAGCCAAAAACATTCAGTACTTC. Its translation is CATSRDRRQGLAKNIQYF.

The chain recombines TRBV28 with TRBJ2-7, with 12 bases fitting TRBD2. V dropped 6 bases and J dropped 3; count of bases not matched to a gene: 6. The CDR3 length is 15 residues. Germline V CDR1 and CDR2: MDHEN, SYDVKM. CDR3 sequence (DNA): TGTGCCAGCAGCGTAACTAGCGGGGGGTTCTACGAGCAGTACTTC. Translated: CASSVTSGGFYEQYF.